The following is a T cell receptor beta chain sequence with its context. It lacks a known antigen. No much larger clone exists at a distance of one base, and base qualities are not known. Including cysteine and phenylalanine, the CDR3 has 16 amino acids. Of the read, only the CDR3 DNA is kept; its 48 bases are in frame from base 1. After removal of 2 bases from V and 4 bases from J, the junction retains 7 bases not matched to a gene. Taken from the germline V gene, the CDR1 and CDR2 loops are MRHNA and SNTAGT. Donors formed part of the validation cohort, which comprised about 120 subjects and was distinct from the first cohort of 550 to 850 subjects. This entry belongs to a study of cytomegalovirus exposure and HLA in healthy donors (dated by TCRdb to the late 2010s). With respect to the entire study: A later analysis indicated that the 90 to 150 validation repertoires were generated on the platform also employed for the 666 repertoires of the first cohort. The study was designed to test whether signatures of past pathogen exposure could be identified by cataloging public T cell receptors. In addition to the first cohort of roughly 670 subjects, a separate validation cohort of approximately 110 different subjects was used. High-throughput TCR immunosequencing, statistical association of individual TCRs with disease status, and machine learning were combined to predict cytomegalovirus infection status.

What the research found in general, with its limitations: A later analysis had no HLA typing for the validation cohort, so co-occurrence there was scored across all 130 or so repertoires. A later analysis found that TCRs clustered in the first cohort also tended to co-occur in the 95 to 150 validation repertoires, with approximately 95% of cluster scores above 0. The study listed approximately 150 TCR beta chains as associated with cytomegalovirus. According to the authors, the approach could potentially be generalized to other disease states and immunological phenotypes. In vitro tests confirmed that three of the cytomegalovirus-associated TCR beta chains recognize cytomegalovirus antigens. While some public TCRs were present in many individuals, most TCR sequences turned up only very rarely across donors. The classifier was reported to diagnose cytomegalovirus status with high specificity and sensitivity in both the original cohort and the validation cohort.

Libraries were constructed by the immunoSEQ multiplex PCR assay. Per the source publication's procedure: A statistical classification framework was developed to diagnose cytomegalovirus status using the catalog of TCR beta chain sequences. TCRdb stores this immuneACCESS table with in-frame sequences only. Part of the clones is absent; in the studies checked, under half of the shortfall reflects unresolved V genes, and no reason is known for the rest. That table supplies the V and J calls and clone size; D and trimming were determined from the DNA. The sample table holds about 140,000 clones, of which about nine tenths were seen once. The top ten constitute roughly 3% of the sample.

The sequencing input was PBMCs. The chain is encoded by TRBV6-4 joined to TRBJ2-3, and TRBD2 aligns with 9 junction nucleotides. This TCR was recovered from a man younger than 30 in good health and CMV-seronegative. The nucleotide sequence is TGTGCCAGCAGTGACGGTCGAGCGGGGGGCTCAGATACGCAGTATTTT. This sequence encodes CASSDGRAGGSDTQYF.